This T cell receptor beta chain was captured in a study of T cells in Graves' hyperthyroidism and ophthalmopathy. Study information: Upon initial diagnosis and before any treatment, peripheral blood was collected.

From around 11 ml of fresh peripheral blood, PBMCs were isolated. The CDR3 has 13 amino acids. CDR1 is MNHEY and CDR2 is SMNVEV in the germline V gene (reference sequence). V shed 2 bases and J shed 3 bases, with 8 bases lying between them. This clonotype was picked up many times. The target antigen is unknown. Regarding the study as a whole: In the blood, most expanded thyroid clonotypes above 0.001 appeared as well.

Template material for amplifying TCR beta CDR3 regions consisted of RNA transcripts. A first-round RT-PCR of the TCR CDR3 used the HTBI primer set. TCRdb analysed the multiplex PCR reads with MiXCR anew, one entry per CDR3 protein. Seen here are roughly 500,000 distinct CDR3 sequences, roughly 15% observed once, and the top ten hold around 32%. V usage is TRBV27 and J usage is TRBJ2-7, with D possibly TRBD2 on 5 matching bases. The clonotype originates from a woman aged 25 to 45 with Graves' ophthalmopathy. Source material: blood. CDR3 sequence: CASSLAGDYEQYF. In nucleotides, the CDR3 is TGTGCCAGCAGTTTAGCGGGTGACTACGAGCAGTACTTC.